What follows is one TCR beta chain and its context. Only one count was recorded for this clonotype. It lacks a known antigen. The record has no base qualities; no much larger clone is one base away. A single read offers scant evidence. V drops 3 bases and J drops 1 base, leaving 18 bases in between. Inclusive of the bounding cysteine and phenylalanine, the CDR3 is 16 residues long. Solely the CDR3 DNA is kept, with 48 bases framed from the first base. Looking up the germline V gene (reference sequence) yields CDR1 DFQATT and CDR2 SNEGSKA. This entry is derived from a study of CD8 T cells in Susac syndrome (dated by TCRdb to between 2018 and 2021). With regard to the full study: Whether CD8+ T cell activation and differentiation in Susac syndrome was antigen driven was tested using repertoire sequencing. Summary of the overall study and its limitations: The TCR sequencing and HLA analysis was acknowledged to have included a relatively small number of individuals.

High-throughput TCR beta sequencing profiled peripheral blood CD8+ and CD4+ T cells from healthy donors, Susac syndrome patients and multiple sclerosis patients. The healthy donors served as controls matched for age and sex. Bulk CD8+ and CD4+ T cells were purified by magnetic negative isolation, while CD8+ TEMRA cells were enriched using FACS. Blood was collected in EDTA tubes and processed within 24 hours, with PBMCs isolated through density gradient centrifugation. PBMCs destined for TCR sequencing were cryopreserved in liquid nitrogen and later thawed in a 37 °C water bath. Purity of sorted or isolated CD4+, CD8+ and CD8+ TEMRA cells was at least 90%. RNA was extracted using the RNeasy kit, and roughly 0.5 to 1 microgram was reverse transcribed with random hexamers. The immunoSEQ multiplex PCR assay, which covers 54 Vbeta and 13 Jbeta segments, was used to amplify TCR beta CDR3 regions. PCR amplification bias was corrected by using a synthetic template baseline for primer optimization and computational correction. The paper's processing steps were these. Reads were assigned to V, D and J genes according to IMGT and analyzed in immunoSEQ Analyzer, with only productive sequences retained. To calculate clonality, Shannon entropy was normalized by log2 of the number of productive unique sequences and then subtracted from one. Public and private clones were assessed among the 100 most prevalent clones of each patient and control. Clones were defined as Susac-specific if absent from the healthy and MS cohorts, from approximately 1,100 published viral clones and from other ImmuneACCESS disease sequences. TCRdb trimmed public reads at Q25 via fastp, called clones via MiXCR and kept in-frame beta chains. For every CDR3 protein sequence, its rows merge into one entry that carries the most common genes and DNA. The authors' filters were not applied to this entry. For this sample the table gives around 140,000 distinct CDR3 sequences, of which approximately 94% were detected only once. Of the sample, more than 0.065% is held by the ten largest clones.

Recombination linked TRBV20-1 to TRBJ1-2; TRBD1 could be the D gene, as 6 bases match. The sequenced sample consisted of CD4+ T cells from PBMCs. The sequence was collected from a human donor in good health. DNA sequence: TGCAGTGCTAGGTTGGGGGGCGCAGGCTATAACTATGGCTACACCTTC. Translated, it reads CSARLGGAGYNYGYTF.